Listed below are T cell receptor beta chains from one sample, sequenced in a study of blood T cell repertoires in COVID-19. Libraries were prepared by immunoSEQ multiplex PCR; TCRdb keeps only in-frame clonotypes and omits some of them. The sample contains some 61,000 clones, 86% of which appear only once. What was sequenced was peripheral blood. The receptors come from a young man with acute or convalescent COVID-19. CDR3s include the opening cysteine and the closing phenylalanine or tryptophan. D genes are given only for firm matches. Part of the rows lack a size; the others show once, few, many or a class for expanded clones.

V	size	J	D	CDR3	DNA
TRBV7-9	NA	TRBJ2-1	NA	CASSLSPGAYNEQFF	TGTGCCAGCAGCTTAAGTCCAGGGGCCTACAATGAGCAGTTCTTC
TRBV28	NA	TRBJ2-2	NA	CACDSPNTGELFF	TGTGCCTGCGACAGTCCGAACACCGGGGAGCTGTTTTTT
TRBV28	NA	TRBJ2-7	TRBD2	CASIKGGTSGSGEQYF	TGTGCCAGCATCAAAGGGGGGACTAGCGGGAGTGGGGAGCAGTACTTC
TRBV6-5	NA	TRBJ1-5	NA	CASSRRGNQPQHF	TGTGCCAGCTCGAGAAGGGGAAATCAGCCCCAGCATTTT
TRBV11-2	NA	TRBJ2-1	TRBD2	CASSLIGLGYGEQFF	TGTGCCAGCAGCTTAATAGGACTAGGGTACGGTGAGCAGTTCTTC
TRBV10-3	NA	TRBJ2-7	TRBD2	CAIRRLADSYEQYF	TGTGCCATCAGGCGACTAGCCGACTCCTACGAGCAGTACTTC
TRBV4-3	NA	TRBJ2-3	TRBD2	CASSQELAGGTDTQYF	TGCGCCAGCAGCCAAGAACTAGCGGGAGGCACAGATACGCAGTATTTT
TRBV6-5	NA	TRBJ2-7	NA	CASSNGYEQYF	TGTGCCAGCAGTAACGGGTACGAGCAGTACTTC
TRBV4-1	NA	TRBJ1-2	NA	CASSPLDSGNYGYTF	TGCGCCAGCAGCCCCCTCGACAGCGGGAACTATGGCTACACCTTC
TRBV28	once	TRBJ2-6	TRBD2	CASSLRGAGGSNVLTF	TGTGCCAGCAGTTTAAGGGGGGCGGGAGGTTCGAACGTCCTGACTTTC
TRBV10-1	NA	TRBJ2-1	TRBD1	CASSIHRGVINEQFF	TGCGCCAGCAGTATCCACAGGGGGGTCATTAATGAGCAGTTCTTC
TRBV9	NA	TRBJ2-2	NA	CASSASVTGELFF	TGTGCCAGCAGCGCTAGCGTCACCGGGGAGCTGTTTTTT
TRBV28	NA	TRBJ2-3	TRBD1	CASSISRDRGTQYF	TGTGCCAGCAGTATATCCCGGGACAGGGGGACGCAGTATTTT
TRBV15	NA	TRBJ1-4	NA	CATSSSGRGEKLFF	TGTGCCACCTCTTCCTCTGGTCGGGGTGAAAAACTGTTTTTT
TRBV7-9	NA	TRBJ2-7	NA	CASSPLYEQYF	TGTGCCAGCAGCCCCCTCTACGAGCAGTACTTC
TRBV30	NA	TRBJ1-5	NA	CAWATGGQSNQPQHF	TGTGCCTGGGCCACCGGAGGGCAGAGCAATCAGCCCCAGCATTTT
TRBV3-1/TRBV3-2	few	TRBJ1-2	TRBD1	CASSPRTGEGYTF	TGTGCCAGCAGCCCCCGGACAGGGGAAGGCTACACCTTC
TRBV10-1	NA	TRBJ1-5	NA	CASLRDKGPGPQHF	TGCGCCAGCCTCCGGGACAAAGGCCCGGGGCCCCAGCATTTT
TRBV6-5	NA	TRBJ2-4	TRBD1	CASSGTETANIQYF	TGTGCCAGCTCCGGGACAGAAACAGCAAACATTCAGTACTTC
TRBV4-1	NA	TRBJ2-3	TRBD1	CASTQGQGVDTQYF	TGCGCCAGCACCCAGGGACAGGGTGTAGATACGCAGTATTTT
TRBV19	NA	TRBJ1-5	NA	CASSIGGGPGQPQHF	TGTGCCAGTAGTATAGGTGGGGGCCCGGGTCAGCCCCAGCATTTT
TRBV5-1	NA	TRBJ2-1	NA	CASSLVQASHNEQFF	TGCGCCAGCAGCTTGGTACAGGCTTCTCACAATGAGCAGTTCTTC
TRBV2	NA	TRBJ2-5	NA	CASKRQEETQYF	TGTGCCAGCAAACGACAGGAAGAGACCCAGTACTTC
TRBV28	NA	TRBJ2-1	TRBD2	CASSLRVGAGDENEQFF	TGTGCCAGCAGTTTACGCGTTGGAGCGGGAGATGAAAATGAGCAGTTCTTC
TRBV5-4	NA	TRBJ2-5	NA	CASSLYQETQYF	TGTGCCAGCAGCCTGTACCAAGAGACCCAGTACTTC
TRBV19	few	TRBJ2-2	NA	CASRQTGTGELFF	TGTGCCAGTAGACAGACCGGCACCGGGGAGCTGTTTTTT
TRBV10-3	NA	TRBJ1-3	NA	CAISGTQANTIYF	TGTGCCATCAGTGGGACACAGGCAAACACCATATATTTT
TRBV23-1	NA	TRBJ1-2	NA	CASSQFWGGGYTF	TGCGCCAGCAGTCAATTCTGGGGGGGCGGCTACACCTTC
TRBV30	NA	TRBJ1-6	NA	CAWSSGRDSPLHF	TGTGCCTGGTCAAGCGGTCGGGATTCACCCCTCCACTTT
TRBV10-1	few	TRBJ2-7	NA	CASSDERDREQYF	TGCGCCAGCAGTGACGAGAGGGATCGCGAGCAGTACTTC
TRBV18	NA	TRBJ2-1	TRBD1	CASSFRDRGRNEQFF	TGTGCCAGCTCATTCCGGGACAGGGGGAGAAATGAGCAGTTCTTC
TRBV18	NA	TRBJ2-4	TRBD1	CASSPGQGGIQYF	TGTGCCAGCTCACCAGGACAGGGTGGCATTCAGTACTTC
TRBV7-8	NA	TRBJ2-2	TRBD2	CASSGPGLAGAAGELFF	TGTGCCAGCAGCGGCCCCGGACTAGCGGGAGCCGCCGGGGAGCTGTTTTTT
TRBV13	NA	TRBJ2-7	NA	CASSPPPGSLLYEQYF	TGTGCCAGCAGCCCACCCCCAGGGTCCCTCCTCTACGAGCAGTACTTC
TRBV9	NA	TRBJ2-1	TRBD1	CASRSGTDNEQFF	TGTGCCAGCAGGTCGGGGACAGACAATGAGCAGTTCTTC
TRBV5-1	NA	TRBJ2-6	NA	CASGRAVSSVANVLTF	TGCGCCAGCGGCCGCGCGGTGTCTAGTGTAGCCAACGTCCTGACTTTC
TRBV4-3	NA	TRBJ2-7	TRBD1	CASSHGQDYEQYF	TGCGCCAGCAGCCACGGACAGGACTACGAGCAGTACTTC
TRBV12-5	NA	TRBJ2-5	NA	CASGFNREETQYF	TGTGCTAGTGGTTTTAACAGGGAAGAGACCCAGTACTTC
TRBV6-1	NA	TRBJ1-2	TRBD1	CASSSRDSPYGYTF	TGTGCCAGCAGTAGCCGGGACAGCCCGTATGGCTACACCTTC
TRBV28	NA	TRBJ2-7	NA	CASQGSERSYEQYF	TGTGCCAGTCAAGGATCGGAGCGCTCCTACGAGCAGTACTTC
TRBV28	once	TRBJ1-4	NA	CASSPLSPTNEKLFF	TGTGCCAGCAGTCCCCTGAGCCCAACTAATGAAAAACTGTTTTTT
TRBV7-3	NA	TRBJ1-1	NA	CASSLSQNTEAFF	TGTGCCAGCAGCTTATCCCAGAACACTGAAGCTTTCTTT
TRBV5-1	few	TRBJ1-3	TRBD1	CASSLLQGAQGNTIYF	TGCGCCAGCAGCTTACTACAGGGGGCGCAGGGAAACACCATATATTTT
TRBV29-1	NA	TRBJ1-2	TRBD1	CSVLTGDFYGYTF	TGCAGCGTATTAACAGGGGATTTTTATGGCTACACCTTC
TRBV28	NA	TRBJ1-1	TRBD1	CASSLPGTGYTEAFF	TGTGCCAGCAGTTTACCCGGGACAGGGTACACTGAAGCTTTCTTT
TRBV4-1	NA	TRBJ2-2	NA	CASSQQANMNTGELFF	TGCGCCAGCAGCCAACAGGCCAATATGAACACCGGGGAGCTGTTTTTT
TRBV7-9	NA	TRBJ1-1	NA	CASVQGRNTEAFF	TGTGCCAGCGTCCAGGGTAGGAACACTGAAGCTTTCTTT
TRBV25-1	NA	TRBJ2-2	NA	CASSEVGTSSGELFF	TGTGCCAGCAGTGAAGTGGGGACAAGCAGTGGGGAGCTGTTTTTT
TRBV3-1/TRBV3-2	NA	TRBJ1-3	NA	CASRQRSGNTIYF	TGTGCCAGCAGGCAACGCTCTGGAAACACCATATATTTT
TRBV5-1	NA	TRBJ2-7	NA	CASSEAPTVSYEQYF	TGCGCCAGCAGTGAAGCCCCAACGGTTTCCTACGAGCAGTACTTC
TRBV30	NA	TRBJ1-2	NA	CAWSGAYGYTF	TGTGCCTGGAGTGGAGCCTATGGCTACACCTTC
TRBV18	NA	TRBJ2-7	TRBD1	CASSLGQGVLLEQYF	TGTGCCAGCTCTTTGGGACAGGGGGTCCTTTTAGAGCAGTACTTC
TRBV27	NA	TRBJ2-1	NA	CASTPSGGLNEQFF	TGTGCCAGCACCCCATCAGGCGGGTTAAATGAGCAGTTCTTC
TRBV4-2	NA	TRBJ1-1	NA	CASSQDFAGTEAFF	TGTGCCAGCAGCCAAGATTTTGCGGGAACTGAAGCTTTCTTT
TRBV2	once	TRBJ2-1	TRBD2	CASSVLAGEASEQFF	TGTGCCAGCAGCGTACTAGCGGGAGAGGCAAGTGAGCAGTTCTTC